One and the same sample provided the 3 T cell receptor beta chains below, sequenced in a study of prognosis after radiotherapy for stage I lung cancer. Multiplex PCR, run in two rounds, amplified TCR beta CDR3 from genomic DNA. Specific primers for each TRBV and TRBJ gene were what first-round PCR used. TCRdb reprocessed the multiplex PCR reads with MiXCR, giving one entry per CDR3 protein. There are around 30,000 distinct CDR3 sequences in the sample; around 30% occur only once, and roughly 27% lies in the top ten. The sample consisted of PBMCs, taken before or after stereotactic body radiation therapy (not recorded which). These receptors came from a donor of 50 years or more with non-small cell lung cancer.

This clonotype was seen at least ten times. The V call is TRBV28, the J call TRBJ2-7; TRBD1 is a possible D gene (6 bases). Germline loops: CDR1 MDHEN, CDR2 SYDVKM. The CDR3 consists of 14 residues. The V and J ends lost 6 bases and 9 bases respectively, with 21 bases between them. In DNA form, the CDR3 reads TGTGCCAGCAGCCCATATGGGGGCGAAGGCAGGCAGTACTTC. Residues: CASSPYGGEGRQYF.

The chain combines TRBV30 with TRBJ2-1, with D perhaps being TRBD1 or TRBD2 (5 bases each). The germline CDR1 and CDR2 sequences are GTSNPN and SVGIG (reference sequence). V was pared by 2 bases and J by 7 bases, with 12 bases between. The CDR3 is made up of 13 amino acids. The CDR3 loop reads CAWSLKGPNEQFF. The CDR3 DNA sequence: TGTGCCTGGAGTCTGAAGGGACCGAATGAGCAGTTCTTC.

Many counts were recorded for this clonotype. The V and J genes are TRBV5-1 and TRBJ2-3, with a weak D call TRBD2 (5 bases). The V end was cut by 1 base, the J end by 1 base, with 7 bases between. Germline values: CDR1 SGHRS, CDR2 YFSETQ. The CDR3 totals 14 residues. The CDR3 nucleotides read TGCGCCAGCAGCTTGTTGGGAGGCACAGATACGCAGTATTTT. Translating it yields CASSLLGGTDTQYF. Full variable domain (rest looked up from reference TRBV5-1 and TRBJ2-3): KAGVTQTPRYLIKTRGQQVTLSCSPISGHRSVSWYQQTPGQGLQFLFEYFSETQRNKGNFPGRFSGRQFSNSRSEMNVSTLELGDSALYLCASSLLGGTDTQYFGPGTRLTVL.